This TCR beta chain was recorded in a study of T cells after yellow fever vaccination. Generation of TCR cDNA used 5'RACE template switching (which added a universal primer site and UMIs). MiXCR, run by TCRdb on the 5' RACE reads, gives a single entry per CDR3 protein. The sample yields 450,000 to 550,000 distinct CDR3 sequences, around 21% seen once. Study outcomes and limitations: Though weaker, the secondary response peaked faster, on day 5 versus 15.

This clonotype has just a few counts. Its matching antigen is unknown. V was trimmed by 5 bases and J by 4 bases, leaving 19 bases between them. Germline assignment: CDR1 MNHNS and CDR2 SASEGT. The CDR3 is made up of 16 amino acids. The receptor was isolated from a man aged 25-45 years who received the YFV17D yellow fever vaccine. The genes are TRBV6-1 and TRBJ2-3; the D gene could be TRBD1 or TRBD2 (5 bases each). The sample consisted of PBMCs, taken 15 days after the yellow fever booster vaccination. The CDR3 sequence is CASSLSGTLGADTQYF. The CDR3 nucleotides read TGTGCCAGCAGTCTATCCGGGACCCTGGGAGCAGATACGCAGTATTTT.